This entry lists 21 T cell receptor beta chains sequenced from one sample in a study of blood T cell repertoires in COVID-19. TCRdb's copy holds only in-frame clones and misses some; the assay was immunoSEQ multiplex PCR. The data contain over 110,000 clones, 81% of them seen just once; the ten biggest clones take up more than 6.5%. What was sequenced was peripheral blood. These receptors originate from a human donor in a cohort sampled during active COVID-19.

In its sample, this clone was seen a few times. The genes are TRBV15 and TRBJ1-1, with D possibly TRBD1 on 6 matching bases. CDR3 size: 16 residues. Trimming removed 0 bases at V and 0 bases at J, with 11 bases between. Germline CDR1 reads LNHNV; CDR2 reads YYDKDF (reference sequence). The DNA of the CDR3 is TGTGCCACCAGCAGAGATTGGCGGGGGCTGAACACTGAAGCTTTCTTT. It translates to CATSRDWRGLNTEAFF.

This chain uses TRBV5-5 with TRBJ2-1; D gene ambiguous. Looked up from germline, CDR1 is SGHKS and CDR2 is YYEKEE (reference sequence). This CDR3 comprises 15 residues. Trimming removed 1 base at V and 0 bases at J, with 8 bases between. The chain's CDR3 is CASSLLWSSYNEQFF. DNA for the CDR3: TGTGCCAGCAGCTTGTTGTGGAGCTCCTACAATGAGCAGTTCTTC.

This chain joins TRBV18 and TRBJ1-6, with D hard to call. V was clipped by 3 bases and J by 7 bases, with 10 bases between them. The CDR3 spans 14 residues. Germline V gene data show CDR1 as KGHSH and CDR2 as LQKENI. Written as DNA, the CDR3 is TGTGCCAGCTCACCGGCCAGAGGGAATTCACCCCTCCACTTT. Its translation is CASSPARGNSPLHF.

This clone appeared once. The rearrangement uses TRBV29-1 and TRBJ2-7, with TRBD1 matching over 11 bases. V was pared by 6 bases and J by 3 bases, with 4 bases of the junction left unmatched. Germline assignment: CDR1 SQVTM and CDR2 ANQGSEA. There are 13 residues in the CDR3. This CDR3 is CSVLDRGHYEQYF. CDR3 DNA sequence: TGCAGCGTATTGGACAGGGGGCACTACGAGCAGTACTTC.

CDR3 sequence reads: CASSIRQGKFVGYGYTF. DNA of the CDR3: TGTGCCAGTAGTATTCGACAGGGGAAATTTGTTGGCTATGGCTACACCTTC. The chain recombines TRBV19 with TRBJ1-2; 8 positions agree with TRBD1. The junction had 13 bases not matched to a gene; V was cut back by 3 bases and J by 4 bases. The germline gives CDR1 LNHDA, CDR2 SQIVND (reference sequence). CDR3 length equals 17 residues.

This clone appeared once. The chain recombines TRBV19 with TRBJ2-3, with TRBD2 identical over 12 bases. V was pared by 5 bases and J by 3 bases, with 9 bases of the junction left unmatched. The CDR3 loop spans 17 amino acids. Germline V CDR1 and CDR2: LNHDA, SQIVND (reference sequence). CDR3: CASSFLAGGPGTDTQYF. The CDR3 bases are TGTGCCAGTAGTTTCCTAGCGGGAGGGCCGGGGACAGATACGCAGTATTTT. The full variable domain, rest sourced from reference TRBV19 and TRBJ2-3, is DGGITQSPKYLFRKEGQNVTLSCEQNLNHDAMYWYRQDPGQGLRLIYYSQIVNDFQKGDIAEGYSVSREKKESFPLTVTSAQKNPTAFYLCASSFLAGGPGTDTQYFGPGTRLTVL.

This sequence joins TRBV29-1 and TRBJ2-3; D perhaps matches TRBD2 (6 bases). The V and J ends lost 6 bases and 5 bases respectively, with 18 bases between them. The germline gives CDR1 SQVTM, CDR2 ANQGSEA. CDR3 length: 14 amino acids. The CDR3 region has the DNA TGCAGCGTGGGACTTGGACTCTCCGGAGATACGCAGTATTTT. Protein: CSVGLGLSGDTQYF.

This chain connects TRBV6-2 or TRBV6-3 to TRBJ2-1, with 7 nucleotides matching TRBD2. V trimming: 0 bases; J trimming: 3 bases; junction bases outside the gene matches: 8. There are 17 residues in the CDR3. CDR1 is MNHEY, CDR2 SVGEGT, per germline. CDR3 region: CASSYSPPGGVYNEQFF. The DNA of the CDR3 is TGTGCCAGCAGTTACTCCCCTCCGGGGGGAGTCTACAATGAGCAGTTCTTC.

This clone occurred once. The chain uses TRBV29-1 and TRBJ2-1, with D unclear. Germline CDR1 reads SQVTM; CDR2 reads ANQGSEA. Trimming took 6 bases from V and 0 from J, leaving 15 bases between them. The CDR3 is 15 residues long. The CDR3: CSVDIAESSYNEQFF. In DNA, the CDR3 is TGCAGCGTCGATATAGCAGAAAGCTCCTACAATGAGCAGTTCTTC.

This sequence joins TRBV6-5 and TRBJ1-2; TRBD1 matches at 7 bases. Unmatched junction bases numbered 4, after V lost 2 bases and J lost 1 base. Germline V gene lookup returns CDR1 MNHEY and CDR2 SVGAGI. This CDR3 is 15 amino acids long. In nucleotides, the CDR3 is TGTGCCAGCAGTTACCGGGGACAGTTTAACTATGGCTACACCTTC. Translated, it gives CASSYRGQFNYGYTF.

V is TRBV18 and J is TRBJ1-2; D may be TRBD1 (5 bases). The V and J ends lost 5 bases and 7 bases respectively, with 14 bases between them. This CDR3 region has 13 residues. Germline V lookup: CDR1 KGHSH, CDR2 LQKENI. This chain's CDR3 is CASSAAGGGGYTF. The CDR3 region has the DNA TGTGCCAGCTCAGCCGCCGGGGGTGGTGGCTACACCTTC. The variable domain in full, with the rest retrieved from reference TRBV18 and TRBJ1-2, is NAGVMQNPRHLVRRRGQEARLRCSPMKGHSHVYWYRQLPEEGLKFMVYLQKENIIDESGMPKERFSAEFPKEGPSILRIQQVVRGDSAAYFCASSAAGGGGYTFGSGTRLTVV.

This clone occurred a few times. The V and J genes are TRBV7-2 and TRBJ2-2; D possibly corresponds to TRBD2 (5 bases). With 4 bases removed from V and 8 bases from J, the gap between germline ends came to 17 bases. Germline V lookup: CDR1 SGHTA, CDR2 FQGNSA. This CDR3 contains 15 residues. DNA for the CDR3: TGTGCCAGCAGCTCCCGTCAAGGAGGAACAGGGGAGCTGTTTTTT. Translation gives CASSSRQGGTGELFF.

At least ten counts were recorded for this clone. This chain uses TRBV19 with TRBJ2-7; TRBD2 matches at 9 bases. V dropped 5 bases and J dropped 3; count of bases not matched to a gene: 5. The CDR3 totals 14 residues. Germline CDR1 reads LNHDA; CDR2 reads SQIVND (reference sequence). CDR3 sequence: CASSRGGDNYEQYF. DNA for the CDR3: TGTGCCAGTAGTCGCGGGGGGGATAACTACGAGCAGTACTTC.

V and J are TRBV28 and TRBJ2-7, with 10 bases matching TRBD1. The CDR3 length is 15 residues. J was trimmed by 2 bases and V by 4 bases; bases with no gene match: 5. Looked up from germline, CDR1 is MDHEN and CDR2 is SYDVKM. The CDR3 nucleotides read TGTGCCAGCAGTTCCGCCGGGACAGGGGCCTACGAGCAGTACTTC. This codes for CASSSAGTGAYEQYF. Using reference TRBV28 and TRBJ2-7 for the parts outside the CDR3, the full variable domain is DVKVTQSSRYLVKRTGEKVFLECVQDMDHENMFWYRQDPGLGLRLIYFSYDVKMKEKGDIPEGYSVSREKKERFSLILESASTNQTSMYLCASSSAGTGAYEQYFGPGTRLTVT.

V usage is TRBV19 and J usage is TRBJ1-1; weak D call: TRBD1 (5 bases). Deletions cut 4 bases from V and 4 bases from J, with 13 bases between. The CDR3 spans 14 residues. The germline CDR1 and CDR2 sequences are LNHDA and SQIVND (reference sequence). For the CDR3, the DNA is TGTGCCAGTAGTACTACAGGTCTCGGCACTGAAGCTTTCTTT. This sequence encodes CASSTTGLGTEAFF. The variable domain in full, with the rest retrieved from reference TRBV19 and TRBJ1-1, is DGGITQSPKYLFRKEGQNVTLSCEQNLNHDAMYWYRQDPGQGLRLIYYSQIVNDFQKGDIAEGYSVSREKKESFPLTVTSAQKNPTAFYLCASSTTGLGTEAFFGQGTRLTVV.

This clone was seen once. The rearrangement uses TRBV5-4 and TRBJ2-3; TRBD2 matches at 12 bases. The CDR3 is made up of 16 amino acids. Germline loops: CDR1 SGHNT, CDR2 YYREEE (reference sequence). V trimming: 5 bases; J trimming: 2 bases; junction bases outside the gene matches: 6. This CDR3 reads CASRSGTSGFTDTQYF. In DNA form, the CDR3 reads TGTGCCAGCAGATCCGGGACTAGCGGGTTCACAGATACGCAGTATTTT. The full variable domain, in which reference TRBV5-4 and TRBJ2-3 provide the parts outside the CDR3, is ETGVTQSPTHLIKTRGQQVTLRCSSQSGHNTVSWYQQALGQGPQFIFQYYREEENGRGNFPPRFSGLQFPNYSSELNVNALELDDSALYLCASRSGTSGFTDTQYFGPGTRLTVL.

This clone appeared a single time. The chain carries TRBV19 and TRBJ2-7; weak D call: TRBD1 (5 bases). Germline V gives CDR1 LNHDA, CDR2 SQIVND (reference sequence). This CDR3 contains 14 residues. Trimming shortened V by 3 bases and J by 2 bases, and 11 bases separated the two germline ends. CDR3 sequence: CASSIGAGTYEQYF. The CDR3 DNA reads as TGTGCCAGTAGTATTGGGGCAGGAACCTACGAGCAGTACTTC.

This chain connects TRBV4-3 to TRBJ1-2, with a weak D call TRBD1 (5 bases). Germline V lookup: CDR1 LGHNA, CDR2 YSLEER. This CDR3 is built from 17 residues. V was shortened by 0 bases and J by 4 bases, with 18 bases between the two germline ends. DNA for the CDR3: TGCGCCAGCAGCCAAGATTTGATGCAGGGAGGAGGCTATGGCTACACCTTC. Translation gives CASSQDLMQGGGYGYTF.

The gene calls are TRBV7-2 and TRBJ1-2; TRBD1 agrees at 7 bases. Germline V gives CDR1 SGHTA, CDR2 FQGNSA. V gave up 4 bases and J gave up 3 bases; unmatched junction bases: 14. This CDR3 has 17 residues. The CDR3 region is CASSSPRQGGYYYGYTF. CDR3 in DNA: TGTGCCAGCAGCTCGCCAAGACAGGGAGGCTACTACTATGGCTACACCTTC.

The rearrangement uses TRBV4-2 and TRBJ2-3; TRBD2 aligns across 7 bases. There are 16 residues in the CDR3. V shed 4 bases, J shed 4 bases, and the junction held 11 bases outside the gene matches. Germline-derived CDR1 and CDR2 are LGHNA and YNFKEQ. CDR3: CASSREVGGPPDTQYF. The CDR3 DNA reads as TGTGCCAGCAGCCGAGAGGTGGGAGGGCCCCCAGATACGCAGTATTTT.

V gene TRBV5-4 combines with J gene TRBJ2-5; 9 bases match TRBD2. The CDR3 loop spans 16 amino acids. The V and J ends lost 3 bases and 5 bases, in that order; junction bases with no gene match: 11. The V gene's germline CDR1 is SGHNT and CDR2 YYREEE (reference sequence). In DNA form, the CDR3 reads TGTGCCAGCAGCTCGGCGGGTAGCGGGAGATCTGAGACCCAGTACTTC. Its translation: CASSSAGSGRSETQYF. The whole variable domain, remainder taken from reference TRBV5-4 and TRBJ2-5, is ETGVTQSPTHLIKTRGQQVTLRCSSQSGHNTVSWYQQALGQGPQFIFQYYREEENGRGNFPPRFSGLQFPNYSSELNVNALELDDSALYLCASSSAGSGRSETQYFGPGTRLLVL.